These 27 T cell receptor beta chains were all obtained from the same sample, sequenced in a study of blood T cell repertoires in COVID-19. TCRdb keeps only in-frame clones here, not all; method: immunoSEQ multiplex PCR. Of 310,000 or so clones in the sample, about nine tenths are singletons; the top ten hold roughly a tenth. The sample consisted of peripheral blood. Receptor source: a man under 40 with COVID-19, enrolled during active disease.

V is TRBV4-3 and J is TRBJ1-1, with a possible D match to TRBD1 (5 bases). There are 14 residues in the CDR3. V was clipped by 4 bases and J by 0 bases, with 9 bases between them. CDR1 is LGHNA, CDR2 YSLEER, per germline. CDR3 amino acids: CASSRQLMNTEAFF. DNA for the CDR3: TGCGCCAGCAGCCGACAGCTCATGAACACTGAAGCTTTCTTT.

The chain has TRBV7-2 and TRBJ2-1, with a possible D match to TRBD2 (7 bases). This CDR3 is 12 amino acids long. V lost 5 bases and J 13 bases, leaving 15 bases between the germline ends. Germline CDR1 reads SGHTA; CDR2 reads FQGNSA. CDR3 sequence reads: CASSAITGGQFF. CDR3 DNA: TGTGCCAGCAGCGCCATAACGGGGGGCCAGTTCTTC.

The rearrangement joins TRBV4-2 to TRBJ1-4; TRBD1 matches 8 bases. This CDR3 has 16 residues. The germline V gene has CDR1 LGHNA and CDR2 YNFKEQ. J lost 1 base, V lost 1 base, and 2 bases had no gene match. DNA for the CDR3: TGTGCCAGCAGCCAAGCCAGGGGGCTAACTAATGAAAAACTGTTTTTT. Translating gives CASSQARGLTNEKLFF.

The chain joins TRBV5-1 to TRBJ1-5, with no clear D. The CDR3 is 14 residues long. The germline CDR1 and CDR2 sequences are SGHRS and YFSETQ. V gave up 5 bases and J gave up 5 bases, with 14 bases separating them. The CDR3 sequence is CASREAVGDQPQHF. The CDR3 DNA sequence: TGCGCCAGCAGGGAGGCTGTTGGGGATCAGCCCCAGCATTTT.

The rearrangement uses TRBV7-2 and TRBJ1-2, with 7 bases identical to TRBD1. Unmatched junction bases numbered 7, after V lost 4 bases and J lost 2 bases. Germline V gene lookup returns CDR1 SGHTA and CDR2 FQGNSA. The CDR3 runs to 15 residues. The CDR3 DNA reads as TGTGCCAGCAGCTCACGACAGGGTAGGAACTATGGCTACACCTTC. Its translation: CASSSRQGRNYGYTF.

The CDR3 loop reads CSVVEGRDLEYF. The CDR3 DNA reads as TGCAGCGTTGTAGAGGGTCGGGACTTGGAGTACTTC. J is TRBJ2-7 and V is TRBV29-1, with D perhaps matching TRBD2 (6 bases). Germline V gene lookup returns CDR1 SQVTM and CDR2 ANQGSEA. This CDR3 has 12 residues. V shed 4 bases and J shed 11 bases, with 18 bases lying between them.

There are a few counts of this clone. The V and J genes are TRBV6-1 and TRBJ2-6, with a tentative D call TRBD1 (6 bases). Trimming took 3 bases from V and 0 from J, leaving 9 bases between them. The CDR3 covers 16 residues. Germline CDR1 is MNHNS and CDR2 is SASEGT. CDR3 coding DNA: TGTGCCAGCAGTGATAGGGGACACTCTGGGGCCAACGTCCTGACTTTC. Translated: CASSDRGHSGANVLTF.

CDR3 nucleotide sequence: TGTGCCAGCAGCTTAGCTGGCGACGGGAATCAGCCCCAGCATTTT. Encoded protein: CASSLAGDGNQPQHF. This sequence joins TRBV11-1 and TRBJ1-5; no definite D call. This CDR3 contains 15 residues. CDR1 is SGHAT, CDR2 FQDESV, per germline (reference sequence). Trimming removed 0 bases from V and 4 bases from J, with 10 bases in between. Full variable domain (remainder filled in from reference TRBV11-1 and TRBJ1-5): EAEVAQSPRYKITEKSQAVAFWCDPISGHATLYWYRQILGQGPELLVQFQDESVVDDSQLPKDRFSAERLKGVDSTLKIQPAELGDSAMYLCASSLAGDGNQPQHFGDGTRLSIL.

This clone showed up just once. This chain connects TRBV7-6 to TRBJ2-5; D ambiguous. The CDR3 covers 12 residues. V shed 3 bases and J shed 5 bases, with 7 bases lying between them. Germline V gives CDR1 SGHVS, CDR2 FNYEAQ. DNA for the CDR3: TGTGCCAGCAGCTTCAATCGGGAGACCCAGTACTTC. Translation: CASSFNRETQYF.

The rearrangement uses TRBV4-2 and TRBJ2-2; D gene ambiguous. This CDR3 is built from 12 residues. Trimming took 3 bases from V and 6 from J, leaving 5 bases between them. Per germline, CDR1 LGHNA and CDR2 YNFKEQ. In DNA, the CDR3 is TGTGCCAGCAGCCAGCGCGCCGGGGAGCTGTTTTTT. Residues: CASSQRAGELFF.

The gene calls are TRBV6-5 and TRBJ1-2; 7 bases fit TRBD1. The CDR3 sequence is 14 residues long. Germline CDR1 MNHEY, CDR2 SVGAGI. Losses at the gene ends were 2 bases for V and 4 bases for J; bases not matched to a gene: 4. CDR3 protein: CASSYDGTVYGYTF. CDR3 coding DNA: TGTGCCAGCAGTTACGATGGGACAGTCTATGGCTACACCTTC.

The chain carries TRBV18 and TRBJ2-2; no firm D call. The CDR3 is 16 amino acids. The V end lost 2 bases, the J end lost 0 bases, and 10 bases lay between the germline ends. Germline CDR1 KGHSH, CDR2 LQKENI. CDR3 nucleotide sequence: TGTGCCAGCTCACCAAGGCAGGTCTCGAACACCGGGGAGCTGTTTTTT. It encodes CASSPRQVSNTGELFF.

This chain connects TRBV28 to TRBJ1-1, with D perhaps matching TRBD1 (6 bases). V was clipped by 2 bases and J by 10 bases, with 17 bases between them. This CDR3 region has 14 residues. Germline V gene sequence: CDR1 MDHEN, CDR2 SYDVKM. The CDR3 sequence: CASSLPLSRGSAFF. The DNA of the CDR3 is TGTGCCAGCAGTTTACCCCTATCTAGGGGGTCAGCTTTCTTT.

CDR3 coding DNA: TGTGCCAGCAGCACATCGACTAGCGGGGGGGCCAATGAGCAGTTCTTC. Translating it yields CASSTSTSGGANEQFF. The chain recombines TRBV7-3 with TRBJ2-1; 14 positions match TRBD2. Germline V gene lookup returns CDR1 SGHTA and CDR2 FQGTGA. Losses at the gene ends were 5 bases for V and 6 bases for J; bases not matched to a gene: 6. The CDR3 spans 16 residues.

The rearrangement uses TRBV2 and TRBJ2-5, with a weak D call TRBD2 (5 bases). CDR3 length: 12 amino acids. V lost 8 bases to trimming and J lost 3 bases, with 10 bases between them. From germline, CDR1 is SNHLY and CDR2 FYNNEI. The CDR3 DNA reads TGTGCCAGCGCGAGGGCTAAAGAGACCCAGTACTTC. This translates into CASARAKETQYF.

This clone was recorded at least ten times. The CDR3 DNA reads TGCGCCAGCAGCTTCCGACAGGGTGGGGTAATAGCGGGGGACTATGAGCAGTTCTTC. Protein product: CASSFRQGGVIAGDYEQFF. This sequence joins TRBV4-3 and TRBJ2-1, with 9 nucleotides matching TRBD2. V trimming: 5 bases; J trimming: 8 bases; junction bases outside the gene matches: 22. The CDR3 covers 19 residues. The germline V gene has CDR1 LGHNA and CDR2 YSLEER.

The V call is TRBV7-9, the J call TRBJ1-2; D is perhaps TRBD1 (6 bases). V dropped 4 bases and J dropped 0 bases, with 12 bases sitting between them. The germline V gene has CDR1 SEHNR and CDR2 FQNEAQ (reference sequence). This CDR3 spans 15 amino acids. Here the CDR3 reads CASSSNREANYGYTF. CDR3 nucleotide sequence: TGTGCCAGCAGCTCGAACAGGGAAGCTAACTATGGCTACACCTTC.

The genes are TRBV7-9 and TRBJ2-5; a possible D gene is TRBD2 (6 bases). CDR1 and CDR2 (germline): SEHNR, FQNEAQ (reference sequence). The CDR3 covers 14 residues. The V end was cut by 2 bases, the J end by 2 bases, with 9 bases between. CDR3 sequence: CASSLRLDQETQYF. The CDR3 DNA follows: TGTGCCAGCAGCTTACGACTAGATCAAGAGACCCAGTACTTC.

J is TRBJ1-1 and V is TRBV11-2; TRBD1 agrees at 10 bases. The CDR3 has 15 amino acids. V was pared by 0 bases and J by 5 bases, with 3 bases of the junction left unmatched. The germline V gene encodes CDR1 SGHAT and CDR2 FQNNGV. The CDR3 sequence: CASSLEWGQGTEAFF. Written as DNA, the CDR3 is TGTGCCAGCAGCTTAGAATGGGGACAGGGGACTGAAGCTTTCTTT. Supplemented by reference TRBV11-2 and TRBJ1-1, the full variable domain reads EAGVAQSPRYKIIEKRQSVAFWCNPISGHATLYWYQQILGQGPKLLIQFQNNGVVDDSQLPKDRFSAERLKGVDSTLKIQPAKLEDSAVYLCASSLEWGQGTEAFFGQGTRLTVV.

The V and J genes are TRBV6-5 and TRBJ1-6; possibly TRBD1 for D (6 bases). CDR3 length: 12 amino acids. The V end lost 6 bases, the J end lost 14 bases, and 14 bases lay between the germline ends. The germline CDR1 and CDR2 sequences are MNHEY and SVGAGI. The CDR3 loop reads CASSNGQLTLHF. The CDR3 coding sequence is TGTGCCAGCAGCAACGGACAGCTAACCCTCCACTTT.

The chain links TRBV7-2 to TRBJ2-7, with D hard to call. The CDR3 runs to 9 residues. Germline loops: CDR1 SGHTA, CDR2 FQGNSA. V gave up 10 bases and J gave up 3 bases, with 4 bases separating them. In DNA, the CDR3 is TGTGCCATCGGCTACGAGCAGTACTTC. Translation: CAIGYEQYF.

The count of this clone is one. The V gene is TRBV11-3, the J gene TRBJ2-3; weak D call: TRBD2 (5 bases). Looked up from germline, CDR1 is SGHNT and CDR2 is YENEEA. V was shortened by 0 bases and J by 7 bases, with 11 bases between the two germline ends. This CDR3 contains 14 residues. This CDR3 reads CASSLDGRRNTQYF. CDR3 nucleotide sequence: TGTGCCAGCAGCTTAGATGGTCGGAGGAATACGCAGTATTTT.

The chain has TRBV5-6 and TRBJ2-3, with 7 bases matching TRBD1. The CDR3 consists of 14 residues. J was trimmed by 4 bases and V by 6 bases; bases with no gene match: 8. Germline CDR1 and CDR2: SGHDT and YYEEEE. CDR3 sequence: CASTSSTGPDTQYF. CDR3 coding DNA: TGTGCCAGCACCTCGTCGACAGGGCCAGATACGCAGTATTTT. Complete variable domain (other parts from reference TRBV5-6 and TRBJ2-3): DAGVTQSPTHLIKTRGQQVTLRCSPKSGHDTVSWYQQALGQGPQFIFQYYEEEERQRGNFPDRFSGHQFPNYSSELNVNALLLGDSALYLCASTSSTGPDTQYFGPGTRLTVL.

V gene TRBV7-3 combines with J gene TRBJ1-1; possible D gene TRBD1, 5 bases. The CDR3 length is 14 residues. Germline V gene sequence: CDR1 SGHTA, CDR2 FQGTGA. Deletions cut 5 bases from V and 1 base from J, with 11 bases between. The CDR3 protein is CASSPGGENTEAFF. The CDR3, as DNA: TGTGCCAGCAGCCCCGGGGGGGAGAACACTGAAGCTTTCTTT.

The V call is TRBV9, the J call TRBJ1-3, with D perhaps matching TRBD1 (6 bases). The germline V gene has CDR1 SGDLS and CDR2 YYNGEE. The V gene lost 0 bases and the J gene lost 4 bases, with 14 bases spanning the gap. This CDR3 comprises 16 residues. CDR3 sequence reads: CASSVGPPGTGNTIYF. CDR3 bases: TGTGCCAGCAGCGTAGGGCCCCCGGGGACAGGAAACACCATATATTTT.

The chain employs TRBV5-4 and TRBJ1-4; a weak D match, TRBD1 (5 bases). The V gene lost 1 base and the J gene lost 7 bases, with 11 bases spanning the gap. Germline CDR1 SGHNT, CDR2 YYREEE (reference sequence). The CDR3 extends over 14 amino acids. Here the CDR3 reads CASSLQGAAEKLFF. CDR3 nucleotides: TGTGCCAGCAGCTTGCAGGGTGCAGCTGAAAAACTGTTTTTT.

The chain recombines TRBV7-9 with TRBJ1-2; TRBD1 aligns across 10 bases. Germline CDR1 and CDR2: SEHNR and FQNEAQ (reference sequence). The junction had 9 bases not matched to a gene; V was cut back by 4 bases and J by 4 bases. This CDR3 has 16 amino acids. The CDR3 sequence is CASSSGTGVNGYGYTF. The CDR3, as DNA: TGTGCCAGCAGCTCAGGGACAGGGGTGAACGGCTATGGCTACACCTTC.